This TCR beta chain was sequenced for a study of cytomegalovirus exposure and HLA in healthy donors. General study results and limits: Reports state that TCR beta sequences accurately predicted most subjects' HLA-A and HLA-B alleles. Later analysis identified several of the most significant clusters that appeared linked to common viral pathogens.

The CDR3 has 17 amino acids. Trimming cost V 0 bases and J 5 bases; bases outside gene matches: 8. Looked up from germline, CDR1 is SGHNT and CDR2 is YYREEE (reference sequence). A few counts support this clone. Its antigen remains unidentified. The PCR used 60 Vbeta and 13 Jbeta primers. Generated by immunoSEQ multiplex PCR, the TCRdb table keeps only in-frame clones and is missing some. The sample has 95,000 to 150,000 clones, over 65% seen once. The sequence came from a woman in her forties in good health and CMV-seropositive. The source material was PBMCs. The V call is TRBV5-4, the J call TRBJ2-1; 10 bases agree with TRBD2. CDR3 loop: CASSLAVTSGKHNEQFF. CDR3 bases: TGTGCCAGCAGCTTGGCCGTCACTAGCGGGAAGCACAATGAGCAGTTCTTC.